The clone carrying this TCR beta chain was recorded at least ten times. Its target is unknown. These data originate in a study of CD8 T cells in ankylosing spondylitis. 5'-RACE, quantitative and with molecular barcodes, yielded the TCR beta libraries. TCRdb re-called the 5' RACE reads through MiXCR, storing one row per CDR3 protein. The sample carries some 220,000 distinct CDR3 sequences, around 6.6% recorded once. Germline V gene lookup returns CDR1 MNHNS and CDR2 SASEGT. This CDR3 is built from 17 residues. With 5 bases clipped from V and 0 bases from J, the junction kept 11 bases outside the gene matches. The study, taken as a whole, reports: Clones linked to disease, bearing a CD8+ phenotype, were relatively rare in peripheral blood. Reportedly, matched ankylosing spondylitis synovial fluid was significantly enriched for disease-linked clones. Ankylosing spondylitis blood seemed to carry a telltale TCR beta motif made of fewer than ten highly homologous variants.

The genes are TRBV6-1 and TRBJ2-3; 7 nucleotides line up with TRBD1. Source material: blood, either unsorted or a sorted T cell fraction (not recorded which). The source is a male donor with ankylosing spondylitis. The CDR3 DNA is TGTGCCAGCAGTCCTACCCGACAGGGCCTTAGCACAGATACGCAGTATTTT. The encoded protein is CASSPTRQGLSTDTQYF.